This TCR beta chain emerged from a study of spatial heterogeneity in lung cancer. As for the study in general: Sequenced follow-up PBMC samples came a median of around 2 years after resection, where available. General study findings and limits: At resection, ubiquitous expanded tumor TCRs appeared in blood more than at follow-up.

Individually, TCR cDNA molecules were each labelled with a unique molecular identifier. TCRdb passed the 5' RACE reads through MiXCR, listing each CDR3 protein once. This sample has 15,000 to 20,000 distinct CDR3 sequences, with about 10% found just once. The germline V gene encodes CDR1 SGHDT and CDR2 YYEEEE. The CDR3 is 14 amino acids. Trimming took 0 bases from V and 1 from J, leaving 7 bases between them. This sample's time point: blood at routine non-recurrence follow-up after resection. Unsorted whole RNA from tumor, nontumor lung or frozen PBMC underwent sequencing. Notes on this clonotype: The antigen is not known.

Source: PBMCs, taken at follow-up. The TCR originated in a male donor with early-stage non-small cell lung cancer. The chain combines TRBV5-6 with TRBJ2-5, with unresolved D. CDR3 bases: TGTGCCAGCAGCTTGGTCGCTACCCAAGAGACCCAGTACTTC. This gives the protein CASSLVATQETQYF.